These 13 T cell receptor beta chains came from one sample sequenced in a study of shared clonotypes between healthy human individuals. Positive CCR7 selection of CD45RO-negative cells yielded the naive CD8 cells, and terminally differentiated effector memory CD45RA+ cells were excluded. Generated by immunoSEQ multiplex PCR, the TCRdb table keeps only in-frame clones and is missing some. This sample has hundreds of thousands of clones, with approximately 96% found just once. Material: naive CD8+ T cells sorted from blood. Every receptor here comes from a woman aged 25 to 45 in good health.

This chain links TRBV15 with TRBJ1-1, with D unclear. The CDR3 sequence is 14 residues long. In germline, CDR1 is LNHNV, CDR2 YYDKDF (reference sequence). Trimming removed 5 bases at V and 0 bases at J, with 10 bases between. The CDR3 spells CATSLRIMNTEAFF. Written as DNA, the CDR3 is TGTGCCACCAGCCTTCGGATCATGAACACTGAAGCTTTCTTT.

This chain connects TRBV28 to TRBJ1-1; 7 bases fit TRBD1. V gave up 3 bases and J gave up 6 bases; unmatched junction bases: 16. This CDR3 region has 17 residues. CDR1 and CDR2 from the germline V gene are MDHEN and SYDVKM. The CDR3 protein is CASSFAGGGGAGAEAFF. CDR3 sequence (DNA): TGTGCCAGCAGTTTCGCCGGGGGAGGGGGCGCGGGCGCTGAAGCTTTCTTT. The variable domain in full, with the rest retrieved from reference TRBV28 and TRBJ1-1, is DVKVTQSSRYLVKRTGEKVFLECVQDMDHENMFWYRQDPGLGLRLIYFSYDVKMKEKGDIPEGYSVSREKKERFSLILESASTNQTSMYLCASSFAGGGGAGAEAFFGQGTRLTVV.

CDR3 loop: CASSLAGSWTEAFF. The CDR3 DNA follows: TGCGCCAGCAGCTTGGCCGGGTCGTGGACTGAAGCTTTCTTT. The J gene is TRBJ1-1, the V gene TRBV5-1; D is uncertain. V was shortened by 0 bases and J by 5 bases, with 11 bases between the two germline ends. CDR3 length: 14 residues. The germline V gene has CDR1 SGHRS and CDR2 YFSETQ.

This chain links TRBV29-1 with TRBJ2-1, with D possibly TRBD2 on 6 matching bases. The CDR3 extends over 15 amino acids. From germline, CDR1 is SQVTM and CDR2 ANQGSEA. Trimming cost V 4 bases and J 9 bases, with 22 bases left between them. CDR3 residues: CSVGHPMGGMGEQFF. For the CDR3, the DNA is TGCAGCGTTGGCCACCCGATGGGCGGGATGGGTGAGCAGTTCTTC.

The chain has TRBV7-7 and TRBJ2-5, with TRBD2 matching 10 bases. V dropped 4 bases and J dropped 0; count of bases not matched to a gene: 5. Germline V gives CDR1 SSHAT, CDR2 FNYEAQ (reference sequence). The CDR3 is made up of 16 amino acids. The CDR3: CASSYGLAVDQETQYF. CDR3 sequence (DNA): TGTGCCAGCAGCTACGGACTAGCGGTAGACCAAGAGACCCAGTACTTC.

The V and J genes are TRBV5-1 and TRBJ2-7; 13 bases line up with TRBD2. The germline CDR1 and CDR2 sequences are SGHRS and YFSETQ. The CDR3 consists of 15 residues. J lost 2 bases, V lost 4 bases, and 3 bases had no gene match. In nucleotides, the CDR3 is TGCGCCAGCAGCATCGGGACTAGCGGGGCCTACGAGCAGTACTTC. Its protein is CASSIGTSGAYEQYF.

The V call is TRBV6-6, the J call TRBJ1-4, with D unresolved. CDR3 length equals 13 residues. Germline values: CDR1 MNHNY, CDR2 SVGAGI (reference sequence). The CDR3 loop reads CAAGRVDNEKLFF. Written as DNA, the CDR3 is TGTGCAGCGGGGAGGGTAGATAATGAAAAACTGTTTTTT.

A single count supports this clone. This chain uses TRBV7-6 with TRBJ2-7; 10 nucleotides align to TRBD1. V was clipped by 4 bases and J by 7 bases; unmatched bases: 10. Germline CDR1 is SGHVS and CDR2 is FNYEAQ. The CDR3 consists of 15 residues. CDR3 sequence (DNA): TGTGCCAGCAGCTCCCGGACAGGGGGTATGGGGGAGCAGTACTTC. It is translated as CASSSRTGGMGEQYF.

The chain recombines TRBV4-1 with TRBJ2-7; D not certain. V shed 2 bases and J shed 1 base, with 12 bases lying between them. From germline, CDR1 is MGHRA and CDR2 YSYEKL. The CDR3 loop spans 15 amino acids. The CDR3 DNA reads as TGCGCCAGCAGCCAACCCCAACGCGGTTCCTACGAGCAGTACTTC. This codes for CASSQPQRGSYEQYF.

This rearrangement joins TRBV5-5 to TRBJ1-5, with TRBD1 identical over 8 bases. Looked up from germline, CDR1 is SGHKS and CDR2 is YYEKEE (reference sequence). The CDR3 covers 15 residues. Germline trimming cut 2 bases from V and 6 bases from J; bases unmatched to any gene: 7. The CDR3 spells CASSFSGRGPQPQHF. In DNA form, the CDR3 reads TGTGCCAGCAGCTTTAGTGGCAGGGGGCCTCAGCCCCAGCATTTT.

The CDR3 DNA sequence: TGTGCCAGCAGTGCCGGGACAGGGGGGGGTCAGCCCCAGCATTTT. Its protein is CASSAGTGGGQPQHF. This chain links TRBV2 with TRBJ1-5; TRBD1 matches 11 bases. V shed 4 bases and J 6 bases; nucleotides not matched to a gene: 5. CDR1 and CDR2 (germline): SNHLY, FYNNEI. The CDR3 totals 15 residues.

As regards this clone: This sample also contains other DNA sequences that code for the same CDR3. The rearrangement joins TRBV5-6 to TRBJ1-2, with D perhaps matching TRBD1 (5 bases). This CDR3 has 12 residues. Trimming took off 4 bases at V and 4 bases at J, with 8 bases between the two ends. Germline CDR1 and CDR2: SGHDT and YYEEEE. CDR3 DNA: TGTGCCAGCAGCAGGGGAGGCTATGGCTACACCTTC. Amino acids: CASSRGGYGYTF.

The chain combines TRBV27 with TRBJ2-1; D might be TRBD2 (6 bases). Germline-derived CDR1 and CDR2 are MNHEY and SMNVEV (reference sequence). The CDR3 runs to 13 residues. The V end lost 5 bases, the J end lost 6 bases, and 11 bases lay between the germline ends. CDR3 bases: TGTGCCAGCAGTATGGGACTGCTCAATGAGCAGTTCTTC. Amino acid sequence: CASSMGLLNEQFF.